This TCR beta chain was observed in a study of CD8+CD57+ T cells in acquired aplastic anemia. Study summary: An average of roughly 10 million reads for CD4+ cells was obtained from healthy donors.

Genomic DNA served as template for TCR beta VDJ and CDR3 profiling. TCRdb called the reads again in MiXCR, with one record for every CDR3 protein. The sample has about 220,000 distinct CDR3 sequences, roughly 35% seen once; the top ten hold 1.1%. On this clonotype itself: Its antigen is as yet unknown.

The study's findings and limits: The study identified twenty-nine CD8+ CDR3 sequences shared by patients and controls.

The receptor was isolated from a human donor in good health, serving as a control. The sequencing sample was made of sorted CD4+, CD8+, or CD8+CD57+ T cells (not recorded which) from PBMCs.

The CDR3 loop reads CASSLRLAGTSYNEQFF. DNA for the CDR3: TGCGCCAGCAGCTTACGACTAGCGGGTACCTCCTACAATGAGCAGTTCTTC. This chain links TRBV5-1 with TRBJ2-1, with 10 positions matching TRBD2. Germline trimming cut 2 bases from V and 0 bases from J; bases unmatched to any gene: 5. The CDR3 is 17 amino acids. Germline V CDR1 and CDR2: SGHRS, YFSETQ. Filled out from reference TRBV5-1 and TRBJ2-1, the complete variable domain reads KAGVTQTPRYLIKTRGQQVTLSCSPISGHRSVSWYQQTPGQGLQFLFEYFSETQRNKGNFPGRFSGRQFSNSRSEMNVSTLELGDSALYLCASSLRLAGTSYNEQFFGPGTRLTVL.